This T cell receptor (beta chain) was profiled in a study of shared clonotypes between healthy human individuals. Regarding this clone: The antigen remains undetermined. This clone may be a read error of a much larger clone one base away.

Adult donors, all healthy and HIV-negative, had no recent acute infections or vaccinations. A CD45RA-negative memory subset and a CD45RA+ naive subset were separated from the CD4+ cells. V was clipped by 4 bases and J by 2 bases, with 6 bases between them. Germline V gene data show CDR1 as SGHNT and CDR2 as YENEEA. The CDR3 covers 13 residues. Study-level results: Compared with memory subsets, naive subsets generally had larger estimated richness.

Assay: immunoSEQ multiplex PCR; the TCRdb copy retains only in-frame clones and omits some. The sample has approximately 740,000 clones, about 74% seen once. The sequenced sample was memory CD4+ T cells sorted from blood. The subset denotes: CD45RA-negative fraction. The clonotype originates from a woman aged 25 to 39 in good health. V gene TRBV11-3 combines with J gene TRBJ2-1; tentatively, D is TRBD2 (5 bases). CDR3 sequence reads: CASSSGTYNEQFF. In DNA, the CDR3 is TGTGCCAGCAGCTCCGGGACCTACAATGAGCAGTTCTTC.